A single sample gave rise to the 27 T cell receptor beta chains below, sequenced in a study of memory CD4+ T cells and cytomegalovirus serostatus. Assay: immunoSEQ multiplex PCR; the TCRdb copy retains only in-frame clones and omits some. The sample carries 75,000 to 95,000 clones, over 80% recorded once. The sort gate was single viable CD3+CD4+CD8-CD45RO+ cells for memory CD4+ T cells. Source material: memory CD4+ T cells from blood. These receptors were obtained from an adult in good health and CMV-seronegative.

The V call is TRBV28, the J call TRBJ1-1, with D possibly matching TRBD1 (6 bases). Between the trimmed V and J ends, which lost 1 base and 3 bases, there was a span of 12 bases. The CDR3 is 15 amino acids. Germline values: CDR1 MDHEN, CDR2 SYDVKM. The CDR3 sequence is CASSLLGQGYTEAFF. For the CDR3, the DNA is TGTGCCAGCAGTTTATTGGGCCAGGGGTACACTGAAGCTTTCTTT.

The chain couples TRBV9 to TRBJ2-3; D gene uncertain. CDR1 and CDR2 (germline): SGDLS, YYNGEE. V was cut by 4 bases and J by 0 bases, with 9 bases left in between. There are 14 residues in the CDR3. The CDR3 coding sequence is TGTGCCAGCAGCCCTCCGCCTAGCACAGATACGCAGTATTTT. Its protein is CASSPPPSTDTQYF.

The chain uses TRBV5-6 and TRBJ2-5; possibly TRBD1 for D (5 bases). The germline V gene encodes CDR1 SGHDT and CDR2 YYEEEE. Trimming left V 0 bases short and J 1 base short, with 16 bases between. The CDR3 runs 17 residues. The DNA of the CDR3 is TGTGCCAGCAGCTTGGGGGGCAGCAGGGTCTTCCAAGAGACCCAGTACTTC. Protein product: CASSLGGSRVFQETQYF.

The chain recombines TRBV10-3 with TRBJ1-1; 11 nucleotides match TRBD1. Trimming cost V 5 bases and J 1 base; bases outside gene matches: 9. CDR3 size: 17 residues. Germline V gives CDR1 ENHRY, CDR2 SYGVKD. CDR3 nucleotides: TGTGCCATCAGTCTCGCCCGGGACAGGGGGGGGAACACTGAAGCTTTCTTT. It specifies CAISLARDRGGNTEAFF.

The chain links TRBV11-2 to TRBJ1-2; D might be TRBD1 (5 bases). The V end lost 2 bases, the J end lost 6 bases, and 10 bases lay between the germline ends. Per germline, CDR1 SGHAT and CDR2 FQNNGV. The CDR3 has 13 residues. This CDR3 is CASSLSRVHGYTF. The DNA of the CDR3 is TGTGCCAGCAGCTTATCCAGGGTGCATGGCTACACCTTC.

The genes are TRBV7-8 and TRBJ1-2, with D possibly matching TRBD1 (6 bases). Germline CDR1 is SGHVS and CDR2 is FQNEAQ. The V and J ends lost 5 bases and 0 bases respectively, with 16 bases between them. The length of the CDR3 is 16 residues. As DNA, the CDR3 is TGTGCCAGCAGCCCCGAACGGACAGTAGCTAACTATGGCTACACCTTC. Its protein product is CASSPERTVANYGYTF.

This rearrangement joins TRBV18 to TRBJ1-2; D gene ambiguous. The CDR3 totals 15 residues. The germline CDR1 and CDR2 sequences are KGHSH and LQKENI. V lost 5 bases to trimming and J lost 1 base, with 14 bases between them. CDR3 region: CASSIGSNLNYGYTF. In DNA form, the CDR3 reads TGTGCCAGCTCAATCGGATCTAACCTTAACTATGGCTACACCTTC.

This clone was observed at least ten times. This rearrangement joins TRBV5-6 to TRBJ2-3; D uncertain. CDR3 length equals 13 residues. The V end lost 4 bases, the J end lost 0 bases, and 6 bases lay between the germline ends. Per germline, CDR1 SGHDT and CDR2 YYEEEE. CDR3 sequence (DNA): TGTGCCAGCAGCCCCTTGAGCACAGATACGCAGTATTTT. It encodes CASSPLSTDTQYF.

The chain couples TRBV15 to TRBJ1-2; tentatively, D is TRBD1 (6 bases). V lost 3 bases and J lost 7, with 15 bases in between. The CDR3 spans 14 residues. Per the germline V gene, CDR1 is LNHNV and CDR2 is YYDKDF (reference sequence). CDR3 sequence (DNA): TGTGCCACCAGCAGGGCGAATGACAGGTCTGGCTACACCTTC. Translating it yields CATSRANDRSGYTF.

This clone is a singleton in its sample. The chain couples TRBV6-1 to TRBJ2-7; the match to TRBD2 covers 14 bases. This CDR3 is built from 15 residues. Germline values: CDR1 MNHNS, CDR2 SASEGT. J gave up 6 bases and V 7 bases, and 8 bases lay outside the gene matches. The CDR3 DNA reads TGTGCCAGCAAGACTAGCGGGGGGGCCCAGCGCGAGCAGTACTTC. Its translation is CASKTSGGAQREQYF.

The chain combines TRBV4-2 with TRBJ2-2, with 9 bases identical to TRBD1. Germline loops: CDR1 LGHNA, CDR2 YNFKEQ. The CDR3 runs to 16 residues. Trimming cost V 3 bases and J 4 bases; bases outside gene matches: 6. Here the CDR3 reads CASSQRDRGSTGELFF. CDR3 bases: TGTGCCAGCAGCCAGCGAGACAGGGGGTCCACCGGGGAGCTGTTTTTT.

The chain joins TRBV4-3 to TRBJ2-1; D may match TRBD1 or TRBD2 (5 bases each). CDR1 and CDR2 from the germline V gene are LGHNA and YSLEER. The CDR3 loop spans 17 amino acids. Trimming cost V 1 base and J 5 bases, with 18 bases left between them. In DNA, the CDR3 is TGCGCCAGCAGCCAAGGACTGGGGGAAAGAGGAAACAATGAGCAGTTCTTC. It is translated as CASSQGLGERGNNEQFF.

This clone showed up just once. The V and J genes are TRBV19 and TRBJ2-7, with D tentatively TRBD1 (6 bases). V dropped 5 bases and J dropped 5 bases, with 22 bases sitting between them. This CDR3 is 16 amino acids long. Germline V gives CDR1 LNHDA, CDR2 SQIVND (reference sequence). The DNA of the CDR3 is TGTGCCAGTAGTTATGGGGAGACAGGAGAAGCGGACGAGCAGTACTTC. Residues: CASSYGETGEADEQYF.

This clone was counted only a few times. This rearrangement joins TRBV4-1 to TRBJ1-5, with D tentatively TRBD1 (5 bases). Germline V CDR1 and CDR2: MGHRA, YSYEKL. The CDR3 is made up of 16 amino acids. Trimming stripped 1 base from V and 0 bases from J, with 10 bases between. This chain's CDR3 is CASSQGSGFSNQPQHF. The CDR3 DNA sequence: TGCGCCAGCAGCCAAGGCTCAGGGTTTAGCAATCAGCCCCAGCATTTT.

The CDR3 spells CAWSTPGQGATEAFF. The CDR3 coding sequence is TGTGCCTGGAGTACCCCAGGACAGGGGGCCACTGAAGCTTTCTTT. V is TRBV30 and J is TRBJ1-1; 11 positions match TRBD1. This CDR3 comprises 15 residues. V trimming: 2 bases; J trimming: 4 bases; junction bases outside the gene matches: 6. Germline loops: CDR1 GTSNPN, CDR2 SVGIG (reference sequence).

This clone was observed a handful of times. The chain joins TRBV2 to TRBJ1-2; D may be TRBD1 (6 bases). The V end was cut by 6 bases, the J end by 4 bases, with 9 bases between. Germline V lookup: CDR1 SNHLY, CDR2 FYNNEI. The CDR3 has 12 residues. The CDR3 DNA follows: TGTGCCAGCAGAAGACAGGCCTATGGCTACACCTTC. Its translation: CASRRQAYGYTF.

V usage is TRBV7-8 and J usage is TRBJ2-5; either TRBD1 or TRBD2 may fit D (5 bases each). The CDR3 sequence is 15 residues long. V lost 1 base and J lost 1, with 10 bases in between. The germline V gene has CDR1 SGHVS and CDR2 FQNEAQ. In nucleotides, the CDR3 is TGTGCCAGCAGCTTAGGCTCAGGGAGCCAAGAGACCCAGTACTTC. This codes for CASSLGSGSQETQYF.

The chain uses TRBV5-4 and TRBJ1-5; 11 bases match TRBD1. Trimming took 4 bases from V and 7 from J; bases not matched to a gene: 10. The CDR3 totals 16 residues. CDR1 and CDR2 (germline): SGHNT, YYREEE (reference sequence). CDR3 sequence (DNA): TGTGCCAGCAGCGACCGTCCGGACAGGGGGCAGCAGCCCCAGCATTTT. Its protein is CASSDRPDRGQQPQHF.

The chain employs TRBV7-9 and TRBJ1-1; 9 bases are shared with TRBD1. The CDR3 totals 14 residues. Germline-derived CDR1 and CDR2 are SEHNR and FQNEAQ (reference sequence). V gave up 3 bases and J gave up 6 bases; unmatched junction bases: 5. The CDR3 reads CASSFGQGIPEAFF. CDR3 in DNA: TGTGCCAGCAGCTTCGGACAGGGGATCCCTGAAGCTTTCTTT.

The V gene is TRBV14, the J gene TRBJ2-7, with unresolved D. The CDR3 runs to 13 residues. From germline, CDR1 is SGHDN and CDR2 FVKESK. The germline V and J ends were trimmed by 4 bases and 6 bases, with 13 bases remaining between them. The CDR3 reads CASSRHLAGEQYF. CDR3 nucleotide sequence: TGTGCCAGCAGCCGTCATCTGGCCGGCGAGCAGTACTTC.

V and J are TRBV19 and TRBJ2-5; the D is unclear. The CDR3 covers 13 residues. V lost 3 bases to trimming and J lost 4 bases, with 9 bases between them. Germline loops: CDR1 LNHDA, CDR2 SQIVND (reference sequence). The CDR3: CASSIVGRETQYF. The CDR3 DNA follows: TGTGCCAGTAGTATTGTAGGGCGAGAGACCCAGTACTTC.

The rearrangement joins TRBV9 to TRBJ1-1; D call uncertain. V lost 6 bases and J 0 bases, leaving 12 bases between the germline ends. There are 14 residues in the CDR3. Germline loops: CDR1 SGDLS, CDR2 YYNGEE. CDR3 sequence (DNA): TGTGCCAGCAAGCGTGCGAACATGAACACTGAAGCTTTCTTT. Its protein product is CASKRANMNTEAFF.

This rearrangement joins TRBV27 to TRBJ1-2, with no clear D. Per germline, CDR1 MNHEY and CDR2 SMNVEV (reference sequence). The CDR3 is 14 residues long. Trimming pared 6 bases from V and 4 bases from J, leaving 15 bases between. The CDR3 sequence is CASSPEWKLYGYTF. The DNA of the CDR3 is TGTGCCAGCAGCCCTGAGTGGAAGCTCTATGGCTACACCTTC.

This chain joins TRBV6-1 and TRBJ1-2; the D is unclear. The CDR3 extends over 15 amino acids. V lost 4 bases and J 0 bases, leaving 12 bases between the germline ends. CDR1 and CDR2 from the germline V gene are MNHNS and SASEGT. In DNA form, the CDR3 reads TGTGCCAGCAGTGTATTCGACCGCACTAACTATGGCTACACCTTC. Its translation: CASSVFDRTNYGYTF.

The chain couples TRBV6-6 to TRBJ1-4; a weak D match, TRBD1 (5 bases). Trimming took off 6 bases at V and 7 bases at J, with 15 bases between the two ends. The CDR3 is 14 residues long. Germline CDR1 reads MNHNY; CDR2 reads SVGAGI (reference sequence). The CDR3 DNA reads TGTGCCAGCAGGACCGCCAACCAGGGTGAAAAACTGTTTTTT. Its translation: CASRTANQGEKLFF.

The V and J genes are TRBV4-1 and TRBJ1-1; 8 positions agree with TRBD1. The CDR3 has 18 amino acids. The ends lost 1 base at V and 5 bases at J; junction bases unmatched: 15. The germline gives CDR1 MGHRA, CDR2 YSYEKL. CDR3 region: CASSQGSFLADRGTEAFF. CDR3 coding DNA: TGCGCCAGCAGCCAAGGGTCCTTTTTGGCCGACAGGGGAACTGAAGCTTTCTTT.

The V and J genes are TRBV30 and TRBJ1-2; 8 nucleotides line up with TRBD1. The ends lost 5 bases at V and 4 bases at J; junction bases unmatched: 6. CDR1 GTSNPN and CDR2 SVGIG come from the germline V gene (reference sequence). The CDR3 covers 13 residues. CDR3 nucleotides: TGTGCCTGGGAAGCCGGGACAGGCTATGGCTACACCTTC. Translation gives CAWEAGTGYGYTF.